Below are 27 T cell receptor beta chains sequenced from a single sample in a study of spatial heterogeneity in lung cancer. The sample's time point: sample taken at primary tumor resection. MiXCR, run by TCRdb on the 5' RACE reads, gives a single entry per CDR3 protein. The sample contains 39,000 or so distinct CDR3 sequences, 7.5% of which appear only once. Sequences were derived from PBMCs, sampled at surgery. The source of these receptors is a male donor with early-stage non-small cell lung cancer.

This chain connects TRBV12-3 or TRBV12-4 to TRBJ2-7; either TRBD1 or TRBD2 may supply D (5 bases each). The CDR3 contains 14 residues. Trimming took off 3 bases at V and 5 bases at J, with 14 bases between the two ends. Written as DNA, the CDR3 is TGTGCCAGCAGTTTTCAGGGACCCCTGGACGAGCAGTACTTC. Residues: CASSFQGPLDEQYF.

This chain links TRBV4-1 with TRBJ2-4, with 8 bases lining up with TRBD2. CDR3 length equals 18 residues. V lost 0 bases and J lost 3; bases outside the gene matches: 10. CDR1 and CDR2 from the germline V gene are MGHRA and YSYEKL. This CDR3 is CASSQDYRSGRYKNIQYF. For the CDR3, the DNA is TGCGCCAGCAGCCAAGATTATAGGAGCGGGAGATACAAAAACATTCAGTACTTC.

This clonotype came up many times. V usage is TRBV2 and J usage is TRBJ1-1; 7 bases are a match to TRBD1. This CDR3 is 16 amino acids long. Germline V lookup: CDR1 SNHLY, CDR2 FYNNEI. J gave up 1 base and V 10 bases, and 15 bases lay outside the gene matches. The CDR3 nucleotides read TGTGCCACCCTCCAGAGGGACAGAATTGAGAACACTGAAGCTTTCTTT. Translating it yields CATLQRDRIENTEAFF. Filled out from reference TRBV2 and TRBJ1-1, the complete variable domain reads EPEVTQTPSHQVTQMGQEVILRCVPISNHLYFYWYRQILGQKVEFLVSFYNNEISEKSEIFDDQFSVERPDGSNFTLKIRSTKLEDSAMYFCATLQRDRIENTEAFFGQGTRLTVV.

This clonotype was counted ten times or more. The chain is built from TRBV27 and TRBJ1-3; TRBD1 matches at 9 bases. Germline values: CDR1 MNHEY, CDR2 SMNVEV (reference sequence). Unmatched junction bases numbered 2, after V lost 0 bases and J lost 5 bases. The CDR3 runs to 15 residues. The CDR3 region has the DNA TGTGCCAGCAGTTTATCACAGGGGGCGCGAAACACCATATATTTT. Amino acids: CASSLSQGARNTIYF.

This clonotype was seen only a few times. The chain joins TRBV9 to TRBJ2-1, with a weak D call TRBD2 (7 bases). The germline gives CDR1 SGDLS, CDR2 YYNGEE. This CDR3 has 15 residues. V gave up 5 bases and J gave up 3 bases, with 15 bases separating them. The chain's CDR3 is CASSRGLADYNEQFF. Written as DNA, the CDR3 is TGTGCCAGCAGTCGGGGGCTAGCGGACTACAATGAGCAGTTCTTC.

This clonotype showed up many times. The V call is TRBV4-3, the J call TRBJ2-3; D might be TRBD2 (6 bases). Germline V gene lookup returns CDR1 LGHNA and CDR2 YSLEER. The length of the CDR3 is 19 residues. V shed 0 bases and J shed 0 bases, with 19 bases lying between them. The CDR3 reads CASSQDYHAVSGSTDTQYF. The DNA for the CDR3 is TGCGCCAGCAGCCAAGATTATCATGCGGTTAGCGGCAGCACAGATACGCAGTATTTT.

In its sample, this clonotype was seen many times. The J gene is TRBJ2-7, the V gene TRBV20-1; D gene unclear. V was shortened by 3 bases and J by 4 bases, with 16 bases between the two germline ends. CDR3 length: 14 amino acids. Germline assignment: CDR1 DFQATT and CDR2 SNEGSKA (reference sequence). The CDR3 is CSASRTRRPYEQYF. The CDR3 nucleotides read TGCAGTGCTAGTCGGACCCGAAGGCCTTACGAGCAGTACTTC.

The chain carries TRBV12-3 or TRBV12-4 and TRBJ2-2; D is unclear. The germline V and J ends were trimmed by 3 bases and 5 bases, with 13 bases remaining between them. This CDR3 has 15 residues. CDR3 sequence (DNA): TGTGCCAGCAGTTTTTCCCGGGTGGGGACCGGGGAGCTGTTTTTT. Amino acid sequence: CASSFSRVGTGELFF.

This clonotype was seen repeatedly, ten times or more. The rearrangement joins TRBV5-1 to TRBJ1-2, with D unclear. Germline values: CDR1 SGHRS, CDR2 YFSETQ. The length of the CDR3 is 13 residues. V was clipped by 0 bases and J by 6 bases, with 9 bases between them. The CDR3 loop is CASSLVGSDGYTF. As DNA, the CDR3 is TGCGCCAGCAGCTTGGTTGGCAGCGATGGCTACACCTTC. Full variable domain (rest looked up from reference TRBV5-1 and TRBJ1-2): KAGVTQTPRYLIKTRGQQVTLSCSPISGHRSVSWYQQTPGQGLQFLFEYFSETQRNKGNFPGRFSGRQFSNSRSEMNVSTLELGDSALYLCASSLVGSDGYTFGSGTRLTVV.

The chain carries TRBV6-2 or TRBV6-3 and TRBJ2-7; D might be TRBD1 (7 bases). Germline V CDR1 and CDR2: MNHEY, SVGEGT. There are 15 residues in the CDR3. Trimming removed 6 bases from V and 2 bases from J, with 17 bases in between. The CDR3 loop reads CASSDAGGGTYEQYF. The CDR3 nucleotides are TGTGCCAGCAGCGATGCAGGGGGAGGAACCTACGAGCAGTACTTC.

This clonotype appeared many times. The chain recombines TRBV6-2 or TRBV6-3 with TRBJ1-2; possibly TRBD1 for D (5 bases). Per germline, CDR1 MNHEY and CDR2 SVGEGT. The V gene lost 7 bases and the J gene lost 2 bases, with 17 bases spanning the gap. This CDR3 is built from 15 residues. The CDR3, as DNA: TGTGCCAGCACCTTAGGACCAGGGAGGAACTATGGCTACACCTTC. Translation gives CASTLGPGRNYGYTF.

This clonotype was seen at least ten times. This chain uses TRBV20-1 with TRBJ1-4; possibly TRBD1 for D (5 bases). Trimming pared 2 bases from V and 1 base from J, leaving 11 bases between. Germline V gene sequence: CDR1 DFQATT, CDR2 SNEGSKA (reference sequence). This CDR3 is 15 amino acids long. The CDR3 spells CSARIQGGTNEKLFF. The CDR3 coding sequence is TGCAGTGCTAGAATCCAGGGAGGAACTAATGAAAAACTGTTTTTT.

The chain carries TRBV20-1 and TRBJ2-7; possible D gene TRBD1, 6 bases. This CDR3 region has 17 residues. Between the trimmed V and J ends, which lost 1 base and 2 bases, there was a span of 21 bases. Germline-derived CDR1 and CDR2 are DFQATT and SNEGSKA (reference sequence). The CDR3 is CSARAQPGQSWPYEQYF. In DNA, the CDR3 is TGCAGTGCTAGAGCCCAACCCGGACAGTCCTGGCCCTACGAGCAGTACTTC.

This clonotype was seen at least ten times. The V call is TRBV2, the J call TRBJ1-1, with unresolved D. Germline V CDR1 and CDR2: SNHLY, FYNNEI. V was trimmed by 5 bases and J by 4 bases, leaving 17 bases between them. This CDR3 comprises 15 residues. In DNA form, the CDR3 reads TGTGCCAGCAGTCTATGGGAAATAGGAGGCACTGAAGCTTTCTTT. As protein: CASSLWEIGGTEAFF.

The chain has TRBV6-5 and TRBJ1-5; D is unresolved. Germline assignment: CDR1 MNHEY and CDR2 SVGAGI. Trimming took off 5 bases at V and 6 bases at J, with 14 bases between the two ends. CDR3 length: 14 residues. The CDR3 here is CASSTEGRGQPQHF. CDR3 sequence (DNA): TGTGCCAGCAGTACGGAAGGGCGGGGTCAGCCCCAGCATTTT.

Ten or more counts support this clonotype. The chain links TRBV5-6 to TRBJ2-5, with no clear D. The germline V gene has CDR1 SGHDT and CDR2 YYEEEE. Deletions cut 4 bases from V and 3 bases from J, with 4 bases between. CDR3 length equals 11 residues. The CDR3 reads CASSDKETQYF. In nucleotides, the CDR3 is TGTGCCAGCAGCGATAAAGAGACCCAGTACTTC.

This clonotype was recorded many times. The chain recombines TRBV6-5 with TRBJ1-2, with D possibly TRBD1 on 6 matching bases. The length of the CDR3 is 14 residues. Trimming left V 1 base short and J 3 bases short, with 9 bases between. CDR1 is MNHEY, CDR2 SVGAGI, per germline. The CDR3 DNA is TGTGCCAGCAGTTACTACAGACAGGACTATGGCTACACCTTC. This sequence encodes CASSYYRQDYGYTF.

This clonotype was seen at least ten times. The CDR3 spells CASSFEGAGTQYF. The DNA of the CDR3 is TGTGCCAGCAGCTTTGAGGGGGCCGGGACCCAGTACTTC. The rearrangement links TRBV7-2 to TRBJ2-5; 7 nucleotides agree with TRBD1. Trimming cost V 3 bases and J 7 bases; bases outside gene matches: 5. From germline, CDR1 is SGHTA and CDR2 FQGNSA. This CDR3 region has 13 residues.

This clonotype was counted ten times or more. Mismatch with germline at one junction end may stem from a read error. This chain links TRBV7-7 with TRBJ2-5; the D is unclear. Germline CDR1 reads SSHAT; CDR2 reads FNYEAQ (reference sequence). CDR3 size: 14 residues. The CDR3 nucleotides read TGTGCTAGCAGCCTTTCCAATCAACGTGAGACCCAGTACTTC. Translated, it gives CASSLSNQRETQYF.

The sample holds many counts of this clonotype. The chain employs TRBV19 and TRBJ2-3; no definite D call. The CDR3 totals 13 residues. V lost 5 bases, J lost 3 bases, and 9 bases lay in between. The germline V gene has CDR1 LNHDA and CDR2 SQIVND (reference sequence). The chain's CDR3 is CASSFRPTDTQYF. The CDR3 DNA sequence: TGTGCCAGTAGTTTCAGACCGACAGATACGCAGTATTTT.

This clonotype was counted many times. The chain links TRBV19 to TRBJ1-5; 8 nucleotides align to TRBD1. Germline V gene data show CDR1 as LNHDA and CDR2 as SQIVND (reference sequence). The CDR3 length is 14 residues. V lost 3 bases and J lost 3; bases outside the gene matches: 1. This chain's CDR3 is CASSMTGDNQPQHF. CDR3 in DNA: TGTGCCAGTAGTATGACAGGGGACAATCAGCCCCAGCATTTT.

This clonotype showed up just a few times. V is TRBV21-1 and J is TRBJ1-1; TRBD1, the table's D call, lacks a check against the DNA. TRBV21-1 is a pseudogene segment. There are 16 residues in the CDR3. CDR3 residues: CASSNGPLNQGTEAFF. The CDR3 DNA reads as TGTGCCAGCAGCAATGGTCCTCTCAACCAGGGGACTGAAGCTTTCTTT.

This clonotype was seen a few times. The V gene is TRBV27, the J gene TRBJ1-3, with D perhaps matching TRBD1 (6 bases). Looked up from germline, CDR1 is MNHEY and CDR2 is SMNVEV (reference sequence). V dropped 5 bases and J dropped 4 bases, with 15 bases sitting between them. The CDR3 length is 15 residues. CDR3 residues: CASSLQGTPGNTIYF. For the CDR3, the DNA is TGTGCCAGCAGTCTTCAAGGGACACCAGGAAACACCATATATTTT.

This clonotype was counted ten times or more. CDR3 loop: CASSPFGERFNQPQHF. The CDR3 nucleotides read TGTGCCAGCAGTCCCTTTGGGGAGAGATTCAATCAGCCCCAGCATTTT. The chain joins TRBV6-5 to TRBJ1-5; D is unresolved. This CDR3 is built from 16 residues. V lost 5 bases and J lost 3, with 17 bases in between. Germline V lookup: CDR1 MNHEY, CDR2 SVGAGI.

In this sample, this clonotype turned up many times. This chain joins TRBV18 and TRBJ2-7; 9 bases agree with TRBD1. The V gene end was trimmed by 1 base and the J gene end by 5 bases; junction bases not matched to a gene: 9. The V gene's germline CDR1 is KGHSH and CDR2 LQKENI. The CDR3 length is 16 residues. The CDR3 DNA sequence: TGTGCCAGCTCACCACAGCCCGGGACAGGGCCCAACGAGCAGTACGTC. Encoded protein: CASSPQPGTGPNEQYV.

The sample holds a few counts of this clonotype. The rearrangement uses TRBV20-1 and TRBJ2-3; D is unclear. The germline gives CDR1 DFQATT, CDR2 SNEGSKA (reference sequence). V shed 2 bases and J shed 8 bases, with 23 bases lying between them. The length of the CDR3 is 16 residues. The CDR3 sequence is CSARQTPSVGPGTQYF. CDR3 nucleotides: TGCAGTGCTAGACAAACTCCCTCTGTGGGTCCGGGTACGCAGTATTTT.

This chain links TRBV25-1 with TRBJ1-2, with D possibly matching TRBD1 (6 bases). The V end was cut by 3 bases, the J end by 3 bases, with 8 bases between. CDR1 is MGHDK and CDR2 is SYGVNS in the germline V gene. The CDR3 consists of 13 residues. The CDR3 region is CASSDGQYYGYTF. Written as DNA, the CDR3 is TGTGCCAGCAGTGACGGACAGTACTATGGCTACACCTTC.